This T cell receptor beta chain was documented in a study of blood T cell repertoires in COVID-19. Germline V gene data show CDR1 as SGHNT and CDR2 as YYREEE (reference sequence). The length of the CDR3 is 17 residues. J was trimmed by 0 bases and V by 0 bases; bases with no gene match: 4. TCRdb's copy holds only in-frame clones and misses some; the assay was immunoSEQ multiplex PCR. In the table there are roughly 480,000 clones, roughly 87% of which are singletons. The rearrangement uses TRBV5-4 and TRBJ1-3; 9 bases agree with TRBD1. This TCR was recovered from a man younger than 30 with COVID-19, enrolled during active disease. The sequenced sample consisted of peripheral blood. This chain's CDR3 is CASSLATGGSSGNTIYF. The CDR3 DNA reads TGTGCCAGCAGCTTGGCTACAGGGGGCTCCTCTGGAAACACCATATATTTT.